Sequencing of this TCR beta chain was carried out in a study of blood T cell repertoires in COVID-19. Study in general: The analysed material was cDNA or gDNA that came from T cells, B-cell-depleted T cells, or PBMCs.

Authors' data handling: Reference gene primer amplification yielded estimated nucleated cell counts. Profiling relied on immunoSEQ multiplex PCR, and the TCRdb table lists in-frame clones only, not all of them. Clone size and the V and J calls come from that table; the DNA yielded D and trimming. The sample includes approximately 300,000 clones, around 85% of them seen just once. Losses at the gene ends were 5 bases for V and 5 bases for J; bases not matched to a gene: 10. Germline V gene data show CDR1 as MDHEN and CDR2 as SYDVKM. The CDR3 is 15 residues long. Seattle's enrolled individuals joined amid active infection and were then monitored longitudinally.

Sequencing used peripheral blood. The genes are TRBV28 and TRBJ1-1; 8 nucleotides align to TRBD1. This TCR derives from a human donor with COVID-19, enrolled during active disease. The donor label of this sample is uncertain. CDR3 sequence (DNA): TGTGCCAGCAGTCGGACAGGGTACCCGGGGACTGAAGCTTTCTTT. Translating gives CASSRTGYPGTEAFF.